Presented here are 9 T cell receptor beta chains from one specimen sequenced in a study of technical replicates of blood from several donors. Repertoires were generated with immunoSEQ multiplex PCR, while TCRdb's copy carries only in-frame clones and drops some. The profile shows around 65,000 clones, approximately 86% of them singletons. Sequencing input: PBMCs. The receptors shown here come from a human donor in good health. Some clones in this sample may be carry-over from other donors' samples.

The chain couples TRBV29-1 to TRBJ2-4; 9 bases fit TRBD1. This CDR3 spans 13 amino acids. CDR1 and CDR2 from the germline V gene are SQVTM and ANQGSEA. V shed 6 bases and J 7 bases; nucleotides not matched to a gene: 7. Here the CDR3 reads CSVDTGTGNIQYF. The CDR3 DNA follows: TGCAGCGTGGACACCGGGACAGGGAACATTCAGTACTTC.

This clone was detected a few times. The chain carries TRBV7-2 and TRBJ1-1; TRBD1 aligns across 7 bases. The length of the CDR3 is 14 residues. CDR1 SGHTA and CDR2 FQGNSA come from the germline V gene. After removal of 6 bases from V and 4 bases from J, the junction contained 8 bases not matched to a gene. The CDR3 spells CASRFDRAGTEAFF. Written as DNA, the CDR3 is TGTGCCAGCAGATTTGACAGGGCCGGCACTGAAGCTTTCTTT.

The chain recombines TRBV4-1 with TRBJ2-5, with TRBD2 identical over 11 bases. Losses at the gene ends were 1 base for V and 2 bases for J; bases not matched to a gene: 3. The CDR3 is 16 amino acids. In germline, CDR1 is MGHRA, CDR2 YSYEKL. CDR3 protein: CASSQVGLAEQETQYF. Here the CDR3 DNA reads TGCGCCAGCAGCCAAGTGGGACTAGCGGAACAAGAGACCCAGTACTTC.

This chain connects TRBV29-1 to TRBJ2-3, with D possibly being TRBD1 (6 bases). V was shortened by 3 bases and J by 3 bases, with 10 bases between the two germline ends. This CDR3 is 13 amino acids long. The germline gives CDR1 SQVTM, CDR2 ANQGSEA. In DNA form, the CDR3 reads TGCAGCGTTGAGTTCAGGGGAACAGATACGCAGTATTTT. This gives the protein CSVEFRGTDTQYF.

The chain couples TRBV5-4 to TRBJ2-3; D possibly corresponds to TRBD1 (5 bases). The CDR3 totals 17 residues. Per the germline V gene, CDR1 is SGHNT and CDR2 is YYREEE (reference sequence). Trimming stripped 4 bases from V and 2 bases from J, with 20 bases between. As DNA, the CDR3 is TGTGCCAGCAGCCCCCACGGCGCAGGGTACCCCACAGATACGCAGTATTTT. Its translation is CASSPHGAGYPTDTQYF. Using reference TRBV5-4 and TRBJ2-3 for the parts outside the CDR3, the full variable domain is ETGVTQSPTHLIKTRGQQVTLRCSSQSGHNTVSWYQQALGQGPQFIFQYYREEENGRGNFPPRFSGLQFPNYSSELNVNALELDDSALYLCASSPHGAGYPTDTQYFGPGTRLTVL.

The genes are TRBV5-6 and TRBJ2-1; a weak D match, TRBD1 (6 bases). This CDR3 region has 14 residues. CDR1 and CDR2 from the germline V gene are SGHDT and YYEEEE. V was clipped by 3 bases and J by 4 bases, with 11 bases between them. This CDR3 reads CASSSPGQYNEQFF. Written as DNA, the CDR3 is TGTGCCAGCAGCTCTCCGGGACAATACAATGAGCAGTTCTTC.

The chain recombines TRBV6-5 with TRBJ2-1; 8 positions match TRBD2. Trimming removed 5 bases from V and 9 bases from J; junction bases left unmatched: 9. Germline V gene sequence: CDR1 MNHEY, CDR2 SVGAGI. The CDR3 runs to 14 residues. The CDR3 reads CASSPLAGGAEQFF. The CDR3 coding sequence is TGTGCCAGCAGTCCCCTAGCGGGTGGAGCTGAGCAGTTCTTC.

The chain recombines TRBV11-2 with TRBJ2-7; the match to TRBD2 covers 9 bases. This CDR3 contains 16 residues. The V segment lost 1 base and the J segment 5 bases; nucleotides outside the gene matches: 9. Germline V lookup: CDR1 SGHAT, CDR2 FQNNGV. The CDR3 region is CASSLGPSGGLDEQYF. For the CDR3, the DNA is TGTGCCAGCAGCTTAGGACCCAGCGGGGGGCTCGACGAGCAGTACTTC.

The rearrangement joins TRBV4-2 to TRBJ2-7; 10 bases match TRBD1. The CDR3 has 17 amino acids. The ends lost 1 base at V and 0 bases at J; junction bases unmatched: 6. Germline V gives CDR1 LGHNA, CDR2 YNFKEQ. The CDR3 loop is CASSQALGTGDSYEQYF. DNA of the CDR3: TGTGCCAGCAGCCAAGCCCTCGGGACAGGGGACTCCTACGAGCAGTACTTC.